Below are 7 T cell receptor beta chains sequenced from a single sample in a study of early T cells in non-severe SARS-CoV-2 infection. TCRdb re-called the 5' RACE reads with MiXCR, one entry per CDR3 protein. The sample has about 69,000 distinct CDR3 sequences, roughly 4.5% seen once. Specimen: whole blood, collected at baseline. These TCRs come from an adult who was a healthcare worker with PCR-confirmed SARS-CoV-2 infection or an uninfected control (not recorded which). The donor label of this sample is uncertain.

The chain is built from TRBV6-5 and TRBJ1-1, with 9 bases aligning to TRBD1. CDR1 and CDR2 from the germline V gene are MNHEY and SVGAGI. J gave up 5 bases and V 6 bases, and 7 bases lay outside the gene matches. The CDR3 has 14 residues. CDR3 nucleotide sequence: TGTGCCAGCAGCACCGACAGGGGGTTAACTGAAGCTTTCTTT. It encodes CASSTDRGLTEAFF.

This clonotype appeared many times. The genes are TRBV7-2 and TRBJ1-1, with D perhaps matching TRBD1 (6 bases). Trimming removed 1 base at V and 3 bases at J, with 9 bases between. The CDR3 consists of 14 residues. Germline-derived CDR1 and CDR2 are SGHTA and FQGNSA. The CDR3 coding sequence is TGTGCCAGCAGCTTAGTCCGGACAGACACTGAAGCTTTCTTT. Translating it yields CASSLVRTDTEAFF.

J is TRBJ2-7 and V is TRBV9; D ambiguous. Germline values: CDR1 SGDLS, CDR2 YYNGEE. The CDR3 runs 13 residues. The V gene lost 4 bases and the J gene lost 6 bases, with 14 bases spanning the gap. The CDR3 is CASSLPSELEQYF. As DNA, the CDR3 is TGTGCCAGCAGCCTACCGTCCGAGCTCGAGCAGTACTTC.

This clonotype was recorded many times. The rearrangement joins TRBV2 to TRBJ1-1, with a weak D call TRBD1 (5 bases). With 6 bases removed from V and 3 bases from J, the gap between germline ends came to 14 bases. The germline gives CDR1 SNHLY, CDR2 FYNNEI. CDR3 length: 14 residues. CDR3 protein: CASRPRRGDTEAFF. In DNA form, the CDR3 reads TGTGCCAGCAGGCCCAGACGGGGGGACACTGAAGCTTTCTTT. Based on the CDR3 plus reference TRBV2 and TRBJ1-1, the full variable domain is EPEVTQTPSHQVTQMGQEVILRCVPISNHLYFYWYRQILGQKVEFLVSFYNNEISEKSEIFDDQFSVERPDGSNFTLKIRSTKLEDSAMYFCASRPRRGDTEAFFGQGTRLTVV.

The chain employs TRBV5-4 and TRBJ2-3, with 9 nucleotides matching TRBD1. There are 17 residues in the CDR3. After removal of 3 bases from V and 2 bases from J, the junction contained 10 bases not matched to a gene. CDR1 and CDR2 from the germline V gene are SGHNT and YYREEE (reference sequence). The CDR3, as DNA: TGTGCCAGCAGCTCCCGAGGAGGACAGGGGACCACAGATACGCAGTATTTT. Protein: CASSSRGGQGTTDTQYF.

This clonotype was counted a few times. This rearrangement joins TRBV9 to TRBJ2-1, with 9 bases fitting TRBD2. The J segment lost 8 bases and the V segment lost 2 bases, leaving 8 bases of the junction unmatched. Germline CDR1 reads SGDLS; CDR2 reads YYNGEE. The CDR3 sequence is 15 residues long. CDR3 DNA sequence: TGTGCCAGCAGCGTGTCCGGGACTAGCATCCATGAGCAGTTCTTC. Translating gives CASSVSGTSIHEQFF.

The chain recombines TRBV5-6 with TRBJ1-3; maybe TRBD1 (6 bases). The CDR3 has 16 residues. Deletions cut 3 bases from V and 0 bases from J, with 13 bases between. The germline V gene has CDR1 SGHDT and CDR2 YYEEEE. The CDR3 DNA reads as TGTGCCAGCAGCTCCTTCGGGGACATCTCTGGAAACACCATATATTTT. This sequence encodes CASSSFGDISGNTIYF.